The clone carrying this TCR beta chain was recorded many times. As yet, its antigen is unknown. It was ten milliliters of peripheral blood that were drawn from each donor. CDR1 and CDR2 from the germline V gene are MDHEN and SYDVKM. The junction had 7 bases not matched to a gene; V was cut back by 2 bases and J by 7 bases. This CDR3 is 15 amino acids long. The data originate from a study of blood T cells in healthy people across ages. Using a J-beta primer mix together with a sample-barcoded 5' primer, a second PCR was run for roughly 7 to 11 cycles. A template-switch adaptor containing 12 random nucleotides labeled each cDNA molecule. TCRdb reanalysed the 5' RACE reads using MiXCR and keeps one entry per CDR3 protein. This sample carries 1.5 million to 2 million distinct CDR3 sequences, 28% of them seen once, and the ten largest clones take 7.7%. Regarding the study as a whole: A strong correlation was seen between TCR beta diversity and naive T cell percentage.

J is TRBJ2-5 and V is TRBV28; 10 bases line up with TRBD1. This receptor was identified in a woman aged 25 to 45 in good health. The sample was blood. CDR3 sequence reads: CASSLPGQGRGTQYF. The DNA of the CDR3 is TGTGCCAGCAGTTTACCGGGACAGGGGAGGGGGACCCAGTACTTC.